This T cell receptor (beta chain) comes out of a study of cytomegalovirus exposure and HLA in healthy donors. Study-wide background: Counted in an early data release were 65 million to 100 million unique TCRs from HLA-typed donors. Findings of the study overall: In a later analysis, TCR beta V- and J-gene trimming showed a link to a missense DCLRE1C variant.

This CDR3 has 14 amino acids. Per the germline V gene, CDR1 is MNHEY and CDR2 is SMNVEV (reference sequence). V was pared by 8 bases and J by 0 bases, with 7 bases of the junction left unmatched. As to this clone: Its antigen is unidentified.

The PCR was carried out with 60 Vbeta primers and 13 Jbeta primers. Produced via immunoSEQ multiplex PCR; TCRdb's table is partial and in-frame only. This table holds under 150,000 clones, about 85% found once. The receptor comes from a boy younger than 18 in good health and CMV-seronegative. Sequenced: PBMCs. The chain couples TRBV27 to TRBJ2-7, with 7 bases matching TRBD1. The CDR3 is CASGYRGSSYEQYF. DNA of the CDR3: TGTGCCAGCGGGTACAGGGGAAGCTCCTACGAGCAGTACTTC.